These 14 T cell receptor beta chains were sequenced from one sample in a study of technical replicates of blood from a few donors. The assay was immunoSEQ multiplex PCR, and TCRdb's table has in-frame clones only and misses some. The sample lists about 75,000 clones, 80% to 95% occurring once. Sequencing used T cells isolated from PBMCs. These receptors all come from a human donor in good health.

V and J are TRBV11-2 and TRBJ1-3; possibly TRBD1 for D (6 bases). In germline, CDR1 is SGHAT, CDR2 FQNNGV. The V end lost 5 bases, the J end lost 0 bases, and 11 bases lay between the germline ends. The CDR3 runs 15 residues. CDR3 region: CASSQGTNSGNTIYF. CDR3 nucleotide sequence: TGTGCCAGCAGCCAGGGGACAAACTCTGGAAACACCATATATTTT.

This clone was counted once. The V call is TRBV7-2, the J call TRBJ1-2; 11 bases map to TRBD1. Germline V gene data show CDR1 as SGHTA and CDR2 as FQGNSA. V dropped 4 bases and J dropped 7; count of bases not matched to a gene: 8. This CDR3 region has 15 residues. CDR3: CASSSTRTGGSGYTF. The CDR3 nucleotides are TGTGCCAGCAGCTCCACACGGACAGGGGGCTCTGGCTACACCTTC.

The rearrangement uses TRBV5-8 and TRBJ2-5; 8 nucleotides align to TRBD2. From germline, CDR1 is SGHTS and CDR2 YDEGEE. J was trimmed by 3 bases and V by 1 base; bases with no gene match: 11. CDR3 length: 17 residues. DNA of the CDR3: TGTGCCAGCAGCTTGCACCGGGAGGGCCTGCGTAAAGAGACCCAGTACTTC. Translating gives CASSLHREGLRKETQYF.

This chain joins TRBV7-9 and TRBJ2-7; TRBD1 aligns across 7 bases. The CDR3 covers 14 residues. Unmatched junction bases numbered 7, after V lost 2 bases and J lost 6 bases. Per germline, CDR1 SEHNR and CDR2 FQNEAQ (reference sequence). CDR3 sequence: CASSLQGDRAEQYF. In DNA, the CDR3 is TGTGCCAGCAGCTTACAGGGCGACAGGGCCGAGCAGTACTTC.

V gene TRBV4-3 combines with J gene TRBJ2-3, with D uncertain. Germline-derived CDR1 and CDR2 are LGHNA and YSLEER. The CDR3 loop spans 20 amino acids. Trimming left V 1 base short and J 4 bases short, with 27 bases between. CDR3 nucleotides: TGCGCCAGCAGCCAAGGACTTTCCCGGAAGCCAACCCATCAAGCAGATACGCAGTATTTT. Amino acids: CASSQGLSRKPTHQADTQYF.

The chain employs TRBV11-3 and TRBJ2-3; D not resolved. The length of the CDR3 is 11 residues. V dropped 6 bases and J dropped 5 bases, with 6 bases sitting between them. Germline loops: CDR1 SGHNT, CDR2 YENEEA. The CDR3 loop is CASSSGDTQYF. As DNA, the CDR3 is TGTGCCAGCAGTTCCGGAGATACGCAGTATTTT.

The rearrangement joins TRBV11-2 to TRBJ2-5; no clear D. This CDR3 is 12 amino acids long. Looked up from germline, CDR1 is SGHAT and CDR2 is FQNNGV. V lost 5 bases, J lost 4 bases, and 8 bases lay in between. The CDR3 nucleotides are TGTGCCAGCAGCCGTTCGGTAGAGACCCAGTACTTC. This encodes CASSRSVETQYF.

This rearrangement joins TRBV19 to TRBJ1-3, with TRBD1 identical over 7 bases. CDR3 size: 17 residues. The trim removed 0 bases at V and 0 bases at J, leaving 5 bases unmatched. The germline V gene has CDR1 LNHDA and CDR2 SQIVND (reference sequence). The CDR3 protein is CASSIEGRDSSGNTIYF. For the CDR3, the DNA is TGTGCCAGTAGTATAGAGGGCCGGGACAGCTCTGGAAACACCATATATTTT. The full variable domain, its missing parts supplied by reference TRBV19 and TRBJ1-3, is DGGITQSPKYLFRKEGQNVTLSCEQNLNHDAMYWYRQDPGQGLRLIYYSQIVNDFQKGDIAEGYSVSREKKESFPLTVTSAQKNPTAFYLCASSIEGRDSSGNTIYFGEGSWLTVV.

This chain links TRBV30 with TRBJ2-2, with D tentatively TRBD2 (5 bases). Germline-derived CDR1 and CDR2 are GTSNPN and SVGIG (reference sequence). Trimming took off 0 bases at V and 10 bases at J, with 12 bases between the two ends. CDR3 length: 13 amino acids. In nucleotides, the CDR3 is TGTGCCTGGAGTGTACTGGCGGGTGCGGAGCTGTTTTTT. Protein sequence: CAWSVLAGAELFF.

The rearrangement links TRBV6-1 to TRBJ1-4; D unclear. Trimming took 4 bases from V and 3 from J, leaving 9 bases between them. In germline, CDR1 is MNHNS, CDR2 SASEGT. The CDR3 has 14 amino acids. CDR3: CASSGARSNEKLFF. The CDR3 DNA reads TGTGCCAGCAGTGGGGCCAGATCTAATGAAAAACTGTTTTTT.

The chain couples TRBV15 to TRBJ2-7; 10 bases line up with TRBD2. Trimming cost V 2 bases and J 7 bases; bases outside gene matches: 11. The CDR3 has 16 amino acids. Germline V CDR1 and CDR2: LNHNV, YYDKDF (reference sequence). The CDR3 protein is CATSRLKAGGPQEQYF. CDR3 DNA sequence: TGTGCCACCAGCAGATTGAAAGCGGGAGGGCCTCAAGAGCAGTACTTC.

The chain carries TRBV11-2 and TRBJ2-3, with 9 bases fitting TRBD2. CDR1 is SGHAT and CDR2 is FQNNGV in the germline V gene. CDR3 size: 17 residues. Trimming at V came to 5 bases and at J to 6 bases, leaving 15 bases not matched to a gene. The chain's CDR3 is CASSPRTSVSTGDTQYF. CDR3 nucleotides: TGTGCCAGCAGCCCTAGGACTAGCGTCTCGACGGGGGATACGCAGTATTTT.

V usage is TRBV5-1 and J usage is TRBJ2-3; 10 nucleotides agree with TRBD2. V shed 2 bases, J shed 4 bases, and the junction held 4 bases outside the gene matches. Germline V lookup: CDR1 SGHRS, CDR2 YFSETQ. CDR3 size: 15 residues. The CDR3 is CASSFEREGPDTQYF. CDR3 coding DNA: TGCGCCAGCAGCTTTGAGCGGGAGGGCCCAGATACGCAGTATTTT.

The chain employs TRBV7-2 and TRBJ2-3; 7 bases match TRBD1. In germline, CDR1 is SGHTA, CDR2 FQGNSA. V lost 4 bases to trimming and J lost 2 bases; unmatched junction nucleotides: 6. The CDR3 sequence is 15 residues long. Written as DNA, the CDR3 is TGTGCCAGCAGCTATTGGCAGGGGGTCACAGATACGCAGTATTTT. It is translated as CASSYWQGVTDTQYF.